This entry concerns a single TCR beta chain. Its antigen is as yet unknown. The CDR3 totals 15 residues. J lost 4 bases, V lost 4 bases, and 7 bases had no gene match. Germline V gene lookup returns CDR1 SGHDT and CDR2 YYEEEE. The data derive from a study of cytomegalovirus exposure and HLA in healthy donors. Amplification used 60 Vbeta primers and 13 Jbeta primers. Sequencing used immunoSEQ multiplex PCR; TCRdb keeps in-frame clones, though not all of them. Its clone listing holds 160,000 or so clones. General observations from the study: Cytomegalovirus association was assigned to about 150 TCR beta chains. Relative to equally common others, HLA-associated TCR beta chains showed greater clonal expansion in a later analysis.

Healthy people donating bone marrow made up the donors. The study sampled nominally healthy donors, though unrecorded immune exposures were likely. The TCR was taken from a young man in good health and CMV-seronegative. The chain employs TRBV5-6 and TRBJ1-1; 10 positions agree with TRBD1. Sequenced material: PBMCs. This CDR3 reads CASSPWTGGSTEAFF. In DNA form, the CDR3 reads TGTGCCAGCAGCCCTTGGACAGGGGGGAGCACTGAAGCTTTCTTT.